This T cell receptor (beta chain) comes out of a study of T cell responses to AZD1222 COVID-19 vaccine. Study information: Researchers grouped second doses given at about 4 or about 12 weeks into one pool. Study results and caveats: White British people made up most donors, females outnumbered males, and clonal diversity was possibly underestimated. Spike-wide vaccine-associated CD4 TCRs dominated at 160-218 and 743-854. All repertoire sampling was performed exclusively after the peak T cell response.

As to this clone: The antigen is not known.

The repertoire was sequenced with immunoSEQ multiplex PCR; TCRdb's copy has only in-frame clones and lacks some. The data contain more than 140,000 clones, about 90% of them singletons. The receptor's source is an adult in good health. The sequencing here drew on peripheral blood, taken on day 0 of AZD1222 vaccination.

CDR3 sequence (DNA): TGTGCCAGCAGCCAAGATGAGTCTAGCGGCTCCTACGAGCAGTACTTC. It yields the protein CASSQDESSGSYEQYF. The rearrangement joins TRBV4-2 to TRBJ2-7; TRBD2 matches at 7 bases. Germline V gene lookup returns CDR1 LGHNA and CDR2 YNFKEQ. CDR3 length: 16 residues. The junction had 5 bases not matched to a gene; V was cut back by 0 bases and J by 0 bases.